This passage covers 3 T cell receptor beta chains from one sample sequenced in a study of blood T cells in healthy people across ages. Next came a second PCR, run for about 7 to 12 cycles, which used a sample-barcoded 5' primer along with a J-beta primer mix. MiXCR was run by TCRdb on the 5' RACE reads, yielding one entry per CDR3 protein. Among 500,000 to 550,000 distinct CDR3 sequences listed, 24% were seen once. Another study also made use of these data, one on T cells of mothers and their children.

Input material: blood. The receptors shown here come from a boy younger than 18 in good health.

V gene TRBV7-2 combines with J gene TRBJ2-5, with TRBD2 as a possible D gene (6 bases). With the DNA end fitting TRBJ2-7 better, the J assignment may be wrong. The germline CDR1 and CDR2 sequences are SGHTA and FQGNSA. The CDR3 is 15 residues long. CDR3 bases: TGTGCCAGCAGCTTGAACCGGGACTTCTCCTACGAGCAGTACTTC. It translates to CASSLNRDFSYEQYF.

This clonotype was found a few times. The chain has TRBV7-9 and TRBJ2-7; D unclear. Looked up from germline, CDR1 is SEHNR and CDR2 is FQNEAQ (reference sequence). The CDR3 totals 13 residues. V was pared by 5 bases and J by 3 bases, with 11 bases between. The CDR3 nucleotides are TGTGCCAGCAGCGCCGGGCCTCACTACGAGCAGTACTTC. Amino acid sequence: CASSAGPHYEQYF.

The V gene is TRBV6-1, the J gene TRBJ2-7; tentative D call: TRBD2 (6 bases). Per germline, CDR1 MNHNS and CDR2 SASEGT. The CDR3 spans 15 residues. Deletions cut 4 bases from V and 2 bases from J, with 15 bases between. DNA for the CDR3: TGTGCCAGCAGTGGCGGAGGGAAGGGGCCCTACGAGCAGTACTTC. It is translated as CASSGGGKGPYEQYF.